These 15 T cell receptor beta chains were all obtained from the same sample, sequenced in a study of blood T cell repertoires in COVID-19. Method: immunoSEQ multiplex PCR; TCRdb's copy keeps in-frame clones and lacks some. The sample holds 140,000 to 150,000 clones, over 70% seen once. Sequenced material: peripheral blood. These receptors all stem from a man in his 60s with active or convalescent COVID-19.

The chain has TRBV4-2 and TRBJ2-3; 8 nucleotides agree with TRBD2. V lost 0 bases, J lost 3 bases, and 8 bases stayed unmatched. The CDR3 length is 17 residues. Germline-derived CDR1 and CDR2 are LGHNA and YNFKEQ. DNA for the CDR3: TGTGCCAGCAGCCAAGATGGCGCGGGAGGTGAGACAGATACGCAGTATTTT. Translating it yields CASSQDGAGGETDTQYF.

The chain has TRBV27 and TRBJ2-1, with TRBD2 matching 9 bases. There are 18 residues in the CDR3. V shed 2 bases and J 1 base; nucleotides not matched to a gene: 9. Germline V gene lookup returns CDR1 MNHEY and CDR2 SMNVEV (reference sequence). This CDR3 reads CASSLIRRGRVSYNEQFF. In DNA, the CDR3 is TGTGCCAGCAGTTTAATTCGGCGCGGGAGGGTATCCTACAATGAGCAGTTCTTC.

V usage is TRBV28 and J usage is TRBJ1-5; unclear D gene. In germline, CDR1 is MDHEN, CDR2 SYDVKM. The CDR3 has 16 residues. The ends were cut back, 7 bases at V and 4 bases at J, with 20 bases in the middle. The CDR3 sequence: CASTFRGGGANQPQHF. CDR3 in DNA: TGTGCCAGCACCTTCCGGGGAGGCGGTGCGAATCAGCCCCAGCATTTT.

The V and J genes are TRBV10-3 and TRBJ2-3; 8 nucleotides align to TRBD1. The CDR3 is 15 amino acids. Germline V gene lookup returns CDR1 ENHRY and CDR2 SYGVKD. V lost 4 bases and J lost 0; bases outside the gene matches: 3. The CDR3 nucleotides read TGTGCCATCAGTGGGGACAGGTCCAGCACAGATACGCAGTATTTT. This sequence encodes CAISGDRSSTDTQYF.

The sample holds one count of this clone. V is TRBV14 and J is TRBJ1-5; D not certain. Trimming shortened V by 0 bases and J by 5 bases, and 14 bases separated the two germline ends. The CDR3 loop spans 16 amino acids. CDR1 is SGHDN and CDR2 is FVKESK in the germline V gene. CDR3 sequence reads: CASSQERRLTDQPQHF. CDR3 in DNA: TGTGCCAGCAGCCAAGAACGCAGGCTGACGGATCAGCCCCAGCATTTT.

The CDR3 sequence: CASSFEGRTSGSSDNEQFF. The CDR3 bases are TGTGCCAGCAGTTTTGAGGGGCGGACTAGCGGGAGTTCGGATAATGAGCAGTTCTTC. The gene calls are TRBV27 and TRBJ2-1; 13 positions match TRBD2. The V and J ends lost 3 bases and 7 bases, in that order; junction bases with no gene match: 15. There are 19 residues in the CDR3. The germline gives CDR1 MNHEY, CDR2 SMNVEV (reference sequence).

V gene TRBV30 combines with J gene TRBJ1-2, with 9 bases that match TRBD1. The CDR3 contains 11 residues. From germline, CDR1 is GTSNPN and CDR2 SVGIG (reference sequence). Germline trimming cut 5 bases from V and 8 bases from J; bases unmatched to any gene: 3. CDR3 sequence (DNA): TGTGCCTGGGGACAGGGGAGCGGCTACACCTTC. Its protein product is CAWGQGSGYTF.

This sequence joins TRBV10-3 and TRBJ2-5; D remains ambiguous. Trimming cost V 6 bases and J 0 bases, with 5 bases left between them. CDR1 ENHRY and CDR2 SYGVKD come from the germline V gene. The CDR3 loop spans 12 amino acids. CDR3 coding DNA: TGTGCCATCAGCCCGTACCAAGAGACCCAGTACTTC. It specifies CAISPYQETQYF.

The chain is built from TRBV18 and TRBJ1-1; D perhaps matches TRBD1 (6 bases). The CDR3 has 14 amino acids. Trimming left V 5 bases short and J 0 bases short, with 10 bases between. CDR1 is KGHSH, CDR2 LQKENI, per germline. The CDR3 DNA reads TGTGCCAGCTCAGATAACAGGGTGAACACTGAAGCTTTCTTT. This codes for CASSDNRVNTEAFF.

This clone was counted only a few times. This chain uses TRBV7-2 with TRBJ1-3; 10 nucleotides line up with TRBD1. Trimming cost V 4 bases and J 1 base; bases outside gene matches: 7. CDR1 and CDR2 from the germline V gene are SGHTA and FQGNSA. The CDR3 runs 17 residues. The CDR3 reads CASSSFPGQGSGNTIYF. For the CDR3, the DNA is TGTGCCAGCAGCTCCTTTCCGGGACAGGGGTCTGGAAACACCATATATTTT. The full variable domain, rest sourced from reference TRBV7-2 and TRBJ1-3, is GAGVSQSPSNKVTEKGKDVELRCDPISGHTALYWYRQSLGQGLEFLIYFQGNSAPDKSGLPSDRFSAERTGGSVSTLTIQRTQQEDSAVYLCASSSFPGQGSGNTIYFGEGSWLTVV.

The CDR3 region has the DNA TGCGCCAGCAGCCAAGGTCGGTCACTAGCAGTTTACAATGAGCAGTTCTTC. Translated, it gives CASSQGRSLAVYNEQFF. This chain uses TRBV4-1 with TRBJ2-1; a weak D match, TRBD2 (6 bases). V lost 1 base, J lost 4 bases, and 17 bases lay in between. The length of the CDR3 is 17 residues. Germline lookup yields CDR1 MGHRA and CDR2 YSYEKL.

The CDR3 bases are TGTGCCACCAGTGATCGGGACATGTTTTTT. Encoded protein: CATSDRDMFF. The V call is TRBV24-1, the J call TRBJ2-2; a possible D gene is TRBD1 (6 bases). The CDR3 runs to 10 residues. Germline CDR1 and CDR2: KGHDR and SFDVKD. Trimming took off 3 bases at V and 15 bases at J, with 7 bases between the two ends.

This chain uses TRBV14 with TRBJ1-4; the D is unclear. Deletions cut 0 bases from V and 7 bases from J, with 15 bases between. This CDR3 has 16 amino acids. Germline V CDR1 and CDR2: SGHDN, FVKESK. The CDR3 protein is CASSQDRRGKSEKLFF. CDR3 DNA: TGTGCCAGCAGCCAAGATCGAAGAGGGAAGAGTGAAAAACTGTTTTTT.

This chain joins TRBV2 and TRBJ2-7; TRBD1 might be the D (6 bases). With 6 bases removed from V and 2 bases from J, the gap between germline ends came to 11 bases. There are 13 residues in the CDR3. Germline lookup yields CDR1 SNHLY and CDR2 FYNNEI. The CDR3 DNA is TGTGCCAGCAGGGAGACAGGCGCCTACGAGCAGTACTTC. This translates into CASRETGAYEQYF.

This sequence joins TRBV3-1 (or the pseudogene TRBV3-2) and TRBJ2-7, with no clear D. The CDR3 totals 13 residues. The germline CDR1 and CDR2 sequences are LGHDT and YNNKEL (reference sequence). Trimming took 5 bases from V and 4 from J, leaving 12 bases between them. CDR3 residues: CASSYGARYEQYF. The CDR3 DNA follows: TGTGCCAGCAGCTACGGCGCGCGGTACGAGCAGTACTTC.